This passage covers 15 T cell receptor beta chains from one sample sequenced in a study of shared clonotypes between healthy human individuals. Naivety among CD8 cells was defined by CD45RO negativity and positive CCR7 selection, thereby excluding terminally differentiated effector memory CD45RA+ cells. The assay was immunoSEQ multiplex PCR, and TCRdb's table has in-frame clones only and misses some. The sample lists about 2.1 million clones, just over 90% occurring once. The sequencing input was naive CD8+ T cells from PBMCs. The receptors shown here come from a man younger than 35 in good health. Some clones in this sample may be carry-over from other donors' samples.

This sequence joins TRBV4-1 and TRBJ2-7; 10 bases align to TRBD2. Germline CDR1 is MGHRA and CDR2 is YSYEKL. CDR3 size: 18 residues. Losses at the gene ends were 0 bases for V and 5 bases for J; bases not matched to a gene: 13. CDR3 sequence (DNA): TGCGCCAGCAGCCAAGAATTGAGCGGGAGGGCCCCGTCTGACGAGCAGTACTTC. Protein sequence: CASSQELSGRAPSDEQYF.

The rearrangement joins TRBV7-8 to TRBJ1-2; a weak D match, TRBD1 (5 bases). CDR1 is SGHVS and CDR2 is FQNEAQ in the germline V gene. The CDR3 is 13 amino acids. V lost 5 bases, J lost 5 bases, and 12 bases lay in between. The CDR3, as DNA: TGTGCCAGCAGCCAATGGGGGGGATATGGCTACACCTTC. Translated, it gives CASSQWGGYGYTF.

The gene calls are TRBV27 and TRBJ2-3; tentative D call: TRBD2 (5 bases). The CDR3 has 14 residues. Germline V gives CDR1 MNHEY, CDR2 SMNVEV (reference sequence). Trimming removed 1 base at V and 4 bases at J, with 9 bases between. CDR3 in DNA: TGTGCCAGCAGTTTATTGCTAGCAGCAGATACGCAGTATTTT. This encodes CASSLLLAADTQYF.

The genes are TRBV27 and TRBJ2-7; D may correspond to TRBD1 or TRBD2 (5 bases each). Per germline, CDR1 MNHEY and CDR2 SMNVEV (reference sequence). V was shortened by 4 bases and J by 5 bases, with 18 bases between the two germline ends. The CDR3 contains 15 residues. CDR3 bases: TGTGCCAGCAGTTCGGCCGGGACCCACCTTGACGAGCAGTACTTC. Its protein is CASSSAGTHLDEQYF.

The genes are TRBV7-9 and TRBJ1-3; D gene ambiguous. V was trimmed by 1 base and J by 4 bases, leaving 11 bases between them. Germline V gene sequence: CDR1 SEHNR, CDR2 FQNEAQ (reference sequence). CDR3 size: 15 residues. For the CDR3, the DNA is TGTGCCAGCAGCTTAGACTCAACCTCGGGAAACACCATATATTTT. Translation gives CASSLDSTSGNTIYF.

The chain is built from TRBV10-3 and TRBJ1-3; D might be TRBD1 (5 bases). CDR3 length equals 17 residues. V was trimmed by 6 bases and J by 0 bases, leaving 18 bases between them. The V gene's germline CDR1 is ENHRY and CDR2 SYGVKD. DNA of the CDR3: TGTGCCATCAGGACCGGGGTAGGGGTGATCTCTGGAAACACCATATATTTT. Translation gives CAIRTGVGVISGNTIYF.

This chain joins TRBV7-3 and TRBJ2-2; 8 bases match TRBD2. This CDR3 has 16 residues. Trimming took 5 bases from V and 6 from J; bases not matched to a gene: 11. The germline V gene encodes CDR1 SGHTA and CDR2 FQGTGA. The CDR3 DNA is TGTGCCAGCAGCATACTGGGACTAGTGGGCCCCGGGGAGCTGTTTTTT. Encoded protein: CASSILGLVGPGELFF.

This rearrangement joins TRBV27 to TRBJ2-2; no definite D call. CDR3 length: 15 amino acids. Trimming left V 2 bases short and J 2 bases short, with 9 bases between. Germline loops: CDR1 MNHEY, CDR2 SMNVEV (reference sequence). The CDR3 nucleotides are TGTGCCAGCAGTTTAGTCAGAAGCAACACCGGGGAGCTGTTTTTT. It codes for CASSLVRSNTGELFF.

Here the CDR3 DNA reads TGTGCCAGCAGCTTATTTGAGGTGGAGCAGTTCTTC. Translating gives CASSLFEVEQFF. The chain couples TRBV7-9 to TRBJ2-1; D gene uncertain. The V and J ends lost 2 bases and 10 bases respectively, with 9 bases between them. Germline V gene data show CDR1 as SEHNR and CDR2 as FQNEAQ (reference sequence). The CDR3 runs 12 residues.

The CDR3 spells CASSSTPLVLGYTF. The CDR3, as DNA: TGTGCCAGCAGTTCCACCCCTCTGGTTCTGGGCTACACCTTC. The J gene is TRBJ1-2, the V gene TRBV27, with D unresolved. V lost 4 bases and J 8 bases, leaving 17 bases between the germline ends. CDR1 is MNHEY, CDR2 SMNVEV, per germline (reference sequence). This CDR3 has 14 residues.

About this clone: Mismatch with germline at one junction end may stem from a read error. The chain carries TRBV5-1 and TRBJ2-2, with 9 bases aligning to TRBD1. The CDR3 contains 14 residues. Germline-derived CDR1 and CDR2 are SGHRS and YFSETQ. CDR3 region: CASSLGQGFWELFF. CDR3 DNA sequence: TGCGCCAGCAGTTTGGGACAGGGTTTTTGGGAGCTGTTTTTT.

The rearrangement links TRBV9 to TRBJ2-1, with 12 bases lining up with TRBD2. Trimming removed 0 bases from V and 12 bases from J; junction bases left unmatched: 4. The CDR3 totals 14 residues. Per the germline V gene, CDR1 is SGDLS and CDR2 is YYNGEE. The CDR3 region has the DNA TGTGCCAGCAGCGTAGGACTAGCGGGGGTTCTGCAGTTCTTC. Its translation is CASSVGLAGVLQFF.

This sequence joins TRBV27 and TRBJ2-7; D perhaps matches TRBD2 (6 bases). CDR3 size: 13 residues. Germline CDR1 MNHEY, CDR2 SMNVEV (reference sequence). Trimming left V 5 bases short and J 6 bases short, with 14 bases between. DNA for the CDR3: TGTGCCAGCAGTAACCTAGCGTTCGCCGAGCAGTACTTC. It encodes CASSNLAFAEQYF.

The chain links TRBV5-1 to TRBJ1-3; 10 positions match TRBD1. V was clipped by 2 bases and J by 6 bases; unmatched bases: 5. The CDR3 spans 15 residues. Germline V gene sequence: CDR1 SGHRS, CDR2 YFSETQ. The CDR3 loop is CASSFDRGLLNTIYF. The CDR3 region has the DNA TGCGCCAGCAGCTTCGACAGGGGGCTTCTAAACACCATATATTTT.

J is TRBJ2-3 and V is TRBV7-9; weak D call: TRBD2 (6 bases). CDR3 length: 15 amino acids. Germline V gene lookup returns CDR1 SEHNR and CDR2 FQNEAQ (reference sequence). V was cut by 3 bases and J by 3 bases, with 13 bases left in between. The CDR3 coding sequence is TGTGCCAGCAGCTTTTCATTCGGGAGAACAGATACGCAGTATTTT. Residues: CASSFSFGRTDTQYF.